A selection of T cell receptor beta chains follows, all from one sample in a study of blood T cell repertoires in COVID-19. Generated by immunoSEQ multiplex PCR, the TCRdb table keeps only in-frame clones and is missing some. The repertoire includes fewer than 85,000 clones, 82% of them detected once, and around 4% sits in the top ten. The sample consisted of peripheral blood. Receptor source: a woman aged 55 to 70 with acute or convalescent COVID-19. CDR3s include the opening cysteine and the closing phenylalanine or tryptophan. D genes are given only for firm matches. The size of a clone is reported for some rows only, either as once, few or many, or as a class for expanded clones.

cdr3_nt	cdr3_aa	d_call	clone_size	v_call	j_call
TGTGCCAGCAGCCAATTCTCTCATCGACAGGGGGCGGCGTCAGCCAAAAACATTCAGTACTTC	CASSQFSHRQGAASAKNIQYF	TRBD1	.	TRBV4-2	TRBJ2-4
TGTGCCAGCAGCTTAGGAAGTGGACAGGGGTATCAGCCCCAGCATTTT	CASSLGSGQGYQPQHF	TRBD1	few	TRBV7-2	TRBJ1-5
TGTGCCTGGGGGACTAGTAGGCCCTCCAATGAGCAGTTCTTC	CAWGTSRPSNEQFF	TRBD2	.	TRBV30	TRBJ2-1
TGTGCCAGCAGCCACAGGGAGTTGCGAGAGACCCAGTACTTC	CASSHRELRETQYF	.	once	TRBV28	TRBJ2-5
TGCGCCAGCAGCCGGCAGGGGGGCACTGAAGCTTTCTTT	CASSRQGGTEAFF	TRBD1	.	TRBV5-1	TRBJ1-1
TGTGCCACCAGCAGAGATCCTCAGGGATTGGGGCAGTACTTC	CATSRDPQGLGQYF	.	.	TRBV15	TRBJ2-7
TGTGCCAGCAGGTCGACAGTGGCCACTGAAGCTTTCTTT	CASRSTVATEAFF	.	.	TRBV7-3	TRBJ1-1
TGTGCCAGCAGTGAGCACAGTCAAGGTGGCTACTACGAGCAGTACTTC	CASSEHSQGGYYEQYF	.	.	TRBV6-1	TRBJ2-7
TGTGCCAGCAGTTTATGGCAGGTCTCTGGAAACACCATATATTTT	CASSLWQVSGNTIYF	.	.	TRBV28	TRBJ1-3
TGCAGTTTTTACAGGGGGTCGAACACCGGGGAGCTGTTTTTT	CSFYRGSNTGELFF	TRBD1	.	TRBV29-1	TRBJ2-2
TGCGCCAGCAGCGAAGATTTCAGACAGGGCCGAAATGAGCAGTTCTTC	CASSEDFRQGRNEQFF	TRBD1	few	TRBV4-1	TRBJ2-1
TGTGCCAGTACCGCCGGGACAGGGTGGTCCTACAATGAGCAGTTCTTC	CASTAGTGWSYNEQFF	TRBD1	few	TRBV19	TRBJ2-1
TGTGCCAGCAGCCCCACAGGGGTCCAAGGGTATGGCTACACCTTC	CASSPTGVQGYGYTF	TRBD1	once	TRBV27	TRBJ1-2
TGTGCCAGCAGCTTCACTGACAGTTCACCCCTCCACTTT	CASSFTDSSPLHF	.	.	TRBV7-2	TRBJ1-6
TGTGCCAGCAGCCACAGCGGACCCGCGGGTGAGCAGTTCTTC	CASSHSGPAGEQFF	.	.	TRBV6-5	TRBJ2-1
TGTGCCAGCAGCCAAACTAGCGGGCAATCCTACGAGCAGTACTTC	CASSQTSGQSYEQYF	TRBD2	once	TRBV4-2	TRBJ2-7
TGTGCCAGCTCACAATTCGACAGGGGAGATTCACCCCTCCACTTT	CASSQFDRGDSPLHF	TRBD1	.	TRBV18	TRBJ1-6
TGTGCCAGCAGACAAACCCAGGGGAATGGCTACACCTTC	CASRQTQGNGYTF	.	.	TRBV12-3/TRBV12-4	TRBJ1-2
TGTGCCAGTAGTATCACCGGGAAGCCCAACACTGAAGCTTTCTTT	CASSITGKPNTEAFF	.	.	TRBV19	TRBJ1-1
TGTGCCAGCAGCTTCGAGGGGGCCGGGGAGCTGTTTTTT	CASSFEGAGELFF	.	.	TRBV11-3	TRBJ2-2
TGTGCCACCAGTGATTTTGGGAGCGGGGGCAACACCGGGGAGCTGTTTTTT	CATSDFGSGGNTGELFF	TRBD2	once	TRBV24-1	TRBJ2-2
TGTGCCAGCAGACCCATTACTGGAGGGCCGGCCTCCAATGGCTACACCTTC	CASRPITGGPASNGYTF	.	.	TRBV27	TRBJ1-2
TGTGCCAGCAGCTTTGTGCCAGCGAGCACAGATACGCAGTATTTT	CASSFVPASTDTQYF	.	.	TRBV11-2	TRBJ2-3
TGTGCCAGCAATAAAGGCCGACTAGCGGGAGGATCAGGGGAGCTGTTTTTT	CASNKGRLAGGSGELFF	TRBD2	.	TRBV19	TRBJ2-2
TGCGCCAGCAGCCCGCTGCCGGGACTCATATACAATGAGCAGTTCTTC	CASSPLPGLIYNEQFF	.	.	TRBV4-1	TRBJ2-1
TGTGCCAGCAGCTCGGGATTAGCGGGGGTCGATGAGCAGTTCTTC	CASSSGLAGVDEQFF	TRBD2	once	TRBV5-4	TRBJ2-1
TGTGCCAGTAGTATAACGAGGATGGGTAGCAATCAGCCCCAGCATTTT	CASSITRMGSNQPQHF	.	.	TRBV19	TRBJ1-5
TGTGCCAGCAGTGAAAGGGGACACAGAAACACCGGGGAGCTGTTTTTT	CASSERGHRNTGELFF	.	once	TRBV2	TRBJ2-2
TGTGCCGGGTCACAGGGGGCGGCAGGTGTCACTGAAGCTTTCTTT	CAGSQGAAGVTEAFF	TRBD1	.	TRBV30	TRBJ1-1
TGTGCCAGCAGCTATAGGCAGGGGGGTCCAGATACGCAGTATTTT	CASSYRQGGPDTQYF	.	few	TRBV7-3	TRBJ2-3
TGTGCCAGTAGTCAAGGGACAGGTTATGGCTACACCTTC	CASSQGTGYGYTF	TRBD1	.	TRBV19	TRBJ1-2
TGTGCCACCAGCAGCGGACAGGGGATAAATCAGCCCCAGCATTTT	CATSSGQGINQPQHF	TRBD1	.	TRBV15	TRBJ1-5
TGTGCCAGCAGTGAAAGGAGGGCTGGAAACACCATATATTTT	CASSERRAGNTIYF	.	.	TRBV6-1	TRBJ1-3
TGTGCCAGCAGCTCCGTAGCGGGGGAGCTCCAAGAGACCCAGTACTTC	CASSSVAGELQETQYF	TRBD2	.	TRBV5-6	TRBJ2-5
TGTGCCAGCAGCTTGAGGGGTCTAGTTAATTCACCCCTCCACTTT	CASSLRGLVNSPLHF	.	.	TRBV5-6	TRBJ1-6
TGTGCCAGCAGTAAACTACAGGGGCGAGTGGCGAACGAGCAGTACTTC	CASSKLQGRVANEQYF	TRBD1	.	TRBV27	TRBJ2-7
TGTGCCAGCAGCCAAGGGACAGGGGGAAACACTGAAGCTTTCTTT	CASSQGTGGNTEAFF	TRBD1	.	TRBV7-9	TRBJ1-1
TGTGCCGCGGGACAGGGTCCAGATACGCAGTATTTT	CAAGQGPDTQYF	TRBD1	.	TRBV24-1	TRBJ2-3
TGTGCCAGTAGTATAACGTGGCAGGTTGAAGCTTTCTTT	CASSITWQVEAFF	.	few	TRBV19	TRBJ1-1
TGTGCCAGCTCTCCGGGTGGACAGGGGTCCTATGGCTACACCTTC	CASSPGGQGSYGYTF	TRBD1	once	TRBV18	TRBJ1-2
TGCGCCAGCAGTCACAGGGGGCTCTCTCCCGGGGAGCTGTTTTTT	CASSHRGLSPGELFF	TRBD1	.	TRBV5-1	TRBJ2-2
TGTGCCAGCAGCCTTTGGGGGCGCGGATACAATGAGCAGTTCTTC	CASSLWGRGYNEQFF	.	.	TRBV14	TRBJ2-1
TGTGCCAGCAGTCTGGGACAGTACTCTGGAAACACCATATATTTT	CASSLGQYSGNTIYF	TRBD1	.	TRBV6-5	TRBJ1-3
TGCGCCAGCAGCCAAGATAGGTTGGAGGGGAGGTCGTCCACCTTC	CASSQDRLEGRSSTF	.	.	TRBV4-1	TRBJ1-2
TGTGCCTGGAGTGGGGTCCCAGGGGGAACCATCAACACCATATATTTT	CAWSGVPGGTINTIYF	TRBD1	.	TRBV30	TRBJ1-3
TGCGCCAGCAGCCCGGGGTGGACGTCGGGGGACACTGAAGCTTTCTTT	CASSPGWTSGDTEAFF	.	.	TRBV5-1	TRBJ1-1
TGCAGCTCCGCGGGACTCAGCACAGATACGCAGTATTTT	CSSAGLSTDTQYF	.	.	TRBV29-1	TRBJ2-3
TGTGCCAGCAGCTTATCGGCAGGGGGCACAGATACGCAGTATTTT	CASSLSAGGTDTQYF	.	few	TRBV7-9	TRBJ2-3
TGTGCCAGCCAAAGAGTAACTGGCTACACCTTC	CASQRVTGYTF	.	.	TRBV28	TRBJ1-2
TGTGCCAGCAGAATCACAACTAATGAAAAACTGTTTTTT	CASRITTNEKLFF	.	.	TRBV12-3/TRBV12-4	TRBJ1-4